This record concerns one TCR beta chain sequence. No antigen is known for it. The entry originates in a study of cytomegalovirus exposure and HLA in healthy donors. The study's findings and limits: Among TCR beta chains, those listed as cytomegalovirus-associated numbered fewer than 200. HLA-A and HLA-B allele assignments for most subjects were reportedly predicted accurately using TCR beta sequences. A previous analysis found most TCR beta V segments productive roughly 90% or roughly 30% of the time.

PCR used 60 Vbeta primers and 13 Jbeta primers. Authors' processing steps: Among the unique TCR beta chains that a later analysis counted, about 81 million in all, 9.5 million to 12 million were shared. Profiled with immunoSEQ multiplex PCR; TCRdb holds only in-frame clones, not every one. The D gene and trimming were derived from the DNA, and the V and J assignments and clone size from that table. The table includes fewer than 300,000 clones, 86% detected once. CDR3 length: 16 amino acids. V gave up 1 base and J gave up 5 bases; unmatched junction bases: 9. The V gene's germline CDR1 is LGHNA and CDR2 YNFKEQ.

The chain joins TRBV4-2 to TRBJ2-3; 7 nucleotides align to TRBD2. Sequencing was done on a sample of PBMCs. The source of this sequence is a man aged 40-50 years in good health and CMV-seropositive. The CDR3 loop is CASSQVLKRDLDTQYF. CDR3 nucleotides: TGTGCCAGCAGCCAAGTTCTCAAGCGGGATTTAGATACGCAGTATTTT.